This T cell receptor beta chain was obtained from a study of blood T cell repertoires in COVID-19. Study-level background: Donors in the United States, Italy and Spain gave samples during acute or convalescent COVID-19. Nucleic acid was either cDNA or gDNA, and it came from T cells, B-cell-depleted T cells, or PBMCs.

In the original workflow: Amplification of reference gene primers was used by the study to estimate nucleated cell counts. Measured with immunoSEQ multiplex PCR; TCRdb has only the in-frame clones, and not every one. The V and J calls and clone size were taken over from that table, and D and trimming were inferred from the DNA. The table shows fewer than 120,000 clones, with more than 70% occurring only once. This receptor was identified in a woman in her fifties or sixties with acute or convalescent COVID-19. Input material: peripheral blood.

CDR3 protein: CASSGSAGDTQYF. The CDR3, as DNA: TGTGCCAGCAGTGGTTCTGCGGGAGATACGCAGTATTTT. V gene TRBV6-4 combines with J gene TRBJ2-3; D is possibly TRBD2 (5 bases). V dropped 4 bases and J dropped 5 bases, with 10 bases sitting between them. Germline lookup yields CDR1 MRHNA and CDR2 SNTAGT. CDR3 size: 13 residues.